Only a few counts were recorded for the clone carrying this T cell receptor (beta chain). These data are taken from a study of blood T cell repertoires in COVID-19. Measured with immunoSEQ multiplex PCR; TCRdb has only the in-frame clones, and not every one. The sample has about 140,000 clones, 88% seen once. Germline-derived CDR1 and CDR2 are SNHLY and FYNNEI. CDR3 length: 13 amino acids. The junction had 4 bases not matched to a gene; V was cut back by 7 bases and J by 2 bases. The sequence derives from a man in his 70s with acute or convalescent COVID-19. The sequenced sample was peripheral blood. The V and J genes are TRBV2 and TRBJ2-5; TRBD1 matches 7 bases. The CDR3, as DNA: TGTGCCAGCAATTCGGGACAGCAAGAGACCCAGTACTTC. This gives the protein CASNSGQQETQYF. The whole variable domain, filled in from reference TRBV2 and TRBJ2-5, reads EPEVTQTPSHQVTQMGQEVILRCVPISNHLYFYWYRQILGQKVEFLVSFYNNEISEKSEIFDDQFSVERPDGSNFTLKIRSTKLEDSAMYFCASNSGQQETQYFGPGTRLLVL.